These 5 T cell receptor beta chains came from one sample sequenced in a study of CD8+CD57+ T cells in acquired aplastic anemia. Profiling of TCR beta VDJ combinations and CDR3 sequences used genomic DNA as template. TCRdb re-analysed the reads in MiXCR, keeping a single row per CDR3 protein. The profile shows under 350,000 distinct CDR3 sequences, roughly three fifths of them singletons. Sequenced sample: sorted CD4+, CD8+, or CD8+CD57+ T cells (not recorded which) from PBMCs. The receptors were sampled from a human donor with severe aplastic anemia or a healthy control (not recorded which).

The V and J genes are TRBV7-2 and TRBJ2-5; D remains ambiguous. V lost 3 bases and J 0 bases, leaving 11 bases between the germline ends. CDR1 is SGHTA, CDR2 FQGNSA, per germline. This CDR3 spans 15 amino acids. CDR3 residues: CASSFDPVYQETQYF. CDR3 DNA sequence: TGTGCCAGCAGCTTCGATCCGGTGTACCAAGAGACCCAGTACTTC.

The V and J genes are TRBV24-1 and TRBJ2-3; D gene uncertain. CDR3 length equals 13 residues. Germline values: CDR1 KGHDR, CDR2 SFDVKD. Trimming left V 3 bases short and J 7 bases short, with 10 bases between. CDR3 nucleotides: TGTGCCACCAGTGATCCGATAGTTTATACGCAGTATTTT. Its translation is CATSDPIVYTQYF.

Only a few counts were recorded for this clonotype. The CDR3 bases are TGTGCCATCAGTGGAGAGGCAGGGTCAGACGAGCAGTACTTC. Its translation: CAISGEAGSDEQYF. J is TRBJ2-7 and V is TRBV10-3; D possibly corresponds to TRBD1 (5 bases). V shed 4 bases and J shed 5 bases, with 15 bases lying between them. Per germline, CDR1 ENHRY and CDR2 SYGVKD. CDR3 length: 14 residues.

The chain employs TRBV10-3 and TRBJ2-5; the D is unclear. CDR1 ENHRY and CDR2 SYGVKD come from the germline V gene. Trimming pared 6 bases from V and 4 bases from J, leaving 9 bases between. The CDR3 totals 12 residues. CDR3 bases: TGTGCCATCAGAGGGCGGTCAGAGACCCAGTACTTC. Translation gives CAIRGRSETQYF.

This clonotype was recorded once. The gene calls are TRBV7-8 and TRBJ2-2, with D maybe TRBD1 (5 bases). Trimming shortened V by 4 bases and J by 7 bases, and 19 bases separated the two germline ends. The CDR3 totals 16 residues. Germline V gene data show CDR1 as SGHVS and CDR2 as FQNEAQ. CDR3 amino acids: CASSSHFVPQGGELFF. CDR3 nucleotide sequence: TGTGCCAGCAGCTCCCACTTTGTTCCTCAGGGCGGGGAGCTGTTTTTT.